This TCR beta chain is from a study of blood T cell repertoires in COVID-19. Study as a whole: Collection of acute and convalescent COVID-19 samples took place in the United States, Italy and Spain. Sources were T cells, B-cell-depleted T cells, or PBMCs; the material itself was cDNA or gDNA.

Per the authors' pipeline: Researchers report that nucleated cell counts were estimated from reference gene primer amplification. The protocol was immunoSEQ multiplex PCR, while the TCRdb copy is restricted to in-frame clones and leaves out a portion. D and trimming come from the DNA, and the V and J calls and clone size come from that table. The sample carries about 130,000 clones, approximately 82% recorded once. V lost 0 bases to trimming and J lost 3 bases, with 7 bases between them. Per germline, CDR1 SGHRS and CDR2 YFSETQ. CDR3 length equals 14 residues. The sequence was collected from a man aged 55-75 years who had recovered from COVID-19. The rearrangement joins TRBV5-1 to TRBJ1-3; tentatively, D is TRBD1 (6 bases). The specimen sequenced was peripheral blood. As DNA, the CDR3 is TGCGCCAGCAGCTTGGGGGACATTGGAAACACCATATATTTT. Its protein is CASSLGDIGNTIYF.